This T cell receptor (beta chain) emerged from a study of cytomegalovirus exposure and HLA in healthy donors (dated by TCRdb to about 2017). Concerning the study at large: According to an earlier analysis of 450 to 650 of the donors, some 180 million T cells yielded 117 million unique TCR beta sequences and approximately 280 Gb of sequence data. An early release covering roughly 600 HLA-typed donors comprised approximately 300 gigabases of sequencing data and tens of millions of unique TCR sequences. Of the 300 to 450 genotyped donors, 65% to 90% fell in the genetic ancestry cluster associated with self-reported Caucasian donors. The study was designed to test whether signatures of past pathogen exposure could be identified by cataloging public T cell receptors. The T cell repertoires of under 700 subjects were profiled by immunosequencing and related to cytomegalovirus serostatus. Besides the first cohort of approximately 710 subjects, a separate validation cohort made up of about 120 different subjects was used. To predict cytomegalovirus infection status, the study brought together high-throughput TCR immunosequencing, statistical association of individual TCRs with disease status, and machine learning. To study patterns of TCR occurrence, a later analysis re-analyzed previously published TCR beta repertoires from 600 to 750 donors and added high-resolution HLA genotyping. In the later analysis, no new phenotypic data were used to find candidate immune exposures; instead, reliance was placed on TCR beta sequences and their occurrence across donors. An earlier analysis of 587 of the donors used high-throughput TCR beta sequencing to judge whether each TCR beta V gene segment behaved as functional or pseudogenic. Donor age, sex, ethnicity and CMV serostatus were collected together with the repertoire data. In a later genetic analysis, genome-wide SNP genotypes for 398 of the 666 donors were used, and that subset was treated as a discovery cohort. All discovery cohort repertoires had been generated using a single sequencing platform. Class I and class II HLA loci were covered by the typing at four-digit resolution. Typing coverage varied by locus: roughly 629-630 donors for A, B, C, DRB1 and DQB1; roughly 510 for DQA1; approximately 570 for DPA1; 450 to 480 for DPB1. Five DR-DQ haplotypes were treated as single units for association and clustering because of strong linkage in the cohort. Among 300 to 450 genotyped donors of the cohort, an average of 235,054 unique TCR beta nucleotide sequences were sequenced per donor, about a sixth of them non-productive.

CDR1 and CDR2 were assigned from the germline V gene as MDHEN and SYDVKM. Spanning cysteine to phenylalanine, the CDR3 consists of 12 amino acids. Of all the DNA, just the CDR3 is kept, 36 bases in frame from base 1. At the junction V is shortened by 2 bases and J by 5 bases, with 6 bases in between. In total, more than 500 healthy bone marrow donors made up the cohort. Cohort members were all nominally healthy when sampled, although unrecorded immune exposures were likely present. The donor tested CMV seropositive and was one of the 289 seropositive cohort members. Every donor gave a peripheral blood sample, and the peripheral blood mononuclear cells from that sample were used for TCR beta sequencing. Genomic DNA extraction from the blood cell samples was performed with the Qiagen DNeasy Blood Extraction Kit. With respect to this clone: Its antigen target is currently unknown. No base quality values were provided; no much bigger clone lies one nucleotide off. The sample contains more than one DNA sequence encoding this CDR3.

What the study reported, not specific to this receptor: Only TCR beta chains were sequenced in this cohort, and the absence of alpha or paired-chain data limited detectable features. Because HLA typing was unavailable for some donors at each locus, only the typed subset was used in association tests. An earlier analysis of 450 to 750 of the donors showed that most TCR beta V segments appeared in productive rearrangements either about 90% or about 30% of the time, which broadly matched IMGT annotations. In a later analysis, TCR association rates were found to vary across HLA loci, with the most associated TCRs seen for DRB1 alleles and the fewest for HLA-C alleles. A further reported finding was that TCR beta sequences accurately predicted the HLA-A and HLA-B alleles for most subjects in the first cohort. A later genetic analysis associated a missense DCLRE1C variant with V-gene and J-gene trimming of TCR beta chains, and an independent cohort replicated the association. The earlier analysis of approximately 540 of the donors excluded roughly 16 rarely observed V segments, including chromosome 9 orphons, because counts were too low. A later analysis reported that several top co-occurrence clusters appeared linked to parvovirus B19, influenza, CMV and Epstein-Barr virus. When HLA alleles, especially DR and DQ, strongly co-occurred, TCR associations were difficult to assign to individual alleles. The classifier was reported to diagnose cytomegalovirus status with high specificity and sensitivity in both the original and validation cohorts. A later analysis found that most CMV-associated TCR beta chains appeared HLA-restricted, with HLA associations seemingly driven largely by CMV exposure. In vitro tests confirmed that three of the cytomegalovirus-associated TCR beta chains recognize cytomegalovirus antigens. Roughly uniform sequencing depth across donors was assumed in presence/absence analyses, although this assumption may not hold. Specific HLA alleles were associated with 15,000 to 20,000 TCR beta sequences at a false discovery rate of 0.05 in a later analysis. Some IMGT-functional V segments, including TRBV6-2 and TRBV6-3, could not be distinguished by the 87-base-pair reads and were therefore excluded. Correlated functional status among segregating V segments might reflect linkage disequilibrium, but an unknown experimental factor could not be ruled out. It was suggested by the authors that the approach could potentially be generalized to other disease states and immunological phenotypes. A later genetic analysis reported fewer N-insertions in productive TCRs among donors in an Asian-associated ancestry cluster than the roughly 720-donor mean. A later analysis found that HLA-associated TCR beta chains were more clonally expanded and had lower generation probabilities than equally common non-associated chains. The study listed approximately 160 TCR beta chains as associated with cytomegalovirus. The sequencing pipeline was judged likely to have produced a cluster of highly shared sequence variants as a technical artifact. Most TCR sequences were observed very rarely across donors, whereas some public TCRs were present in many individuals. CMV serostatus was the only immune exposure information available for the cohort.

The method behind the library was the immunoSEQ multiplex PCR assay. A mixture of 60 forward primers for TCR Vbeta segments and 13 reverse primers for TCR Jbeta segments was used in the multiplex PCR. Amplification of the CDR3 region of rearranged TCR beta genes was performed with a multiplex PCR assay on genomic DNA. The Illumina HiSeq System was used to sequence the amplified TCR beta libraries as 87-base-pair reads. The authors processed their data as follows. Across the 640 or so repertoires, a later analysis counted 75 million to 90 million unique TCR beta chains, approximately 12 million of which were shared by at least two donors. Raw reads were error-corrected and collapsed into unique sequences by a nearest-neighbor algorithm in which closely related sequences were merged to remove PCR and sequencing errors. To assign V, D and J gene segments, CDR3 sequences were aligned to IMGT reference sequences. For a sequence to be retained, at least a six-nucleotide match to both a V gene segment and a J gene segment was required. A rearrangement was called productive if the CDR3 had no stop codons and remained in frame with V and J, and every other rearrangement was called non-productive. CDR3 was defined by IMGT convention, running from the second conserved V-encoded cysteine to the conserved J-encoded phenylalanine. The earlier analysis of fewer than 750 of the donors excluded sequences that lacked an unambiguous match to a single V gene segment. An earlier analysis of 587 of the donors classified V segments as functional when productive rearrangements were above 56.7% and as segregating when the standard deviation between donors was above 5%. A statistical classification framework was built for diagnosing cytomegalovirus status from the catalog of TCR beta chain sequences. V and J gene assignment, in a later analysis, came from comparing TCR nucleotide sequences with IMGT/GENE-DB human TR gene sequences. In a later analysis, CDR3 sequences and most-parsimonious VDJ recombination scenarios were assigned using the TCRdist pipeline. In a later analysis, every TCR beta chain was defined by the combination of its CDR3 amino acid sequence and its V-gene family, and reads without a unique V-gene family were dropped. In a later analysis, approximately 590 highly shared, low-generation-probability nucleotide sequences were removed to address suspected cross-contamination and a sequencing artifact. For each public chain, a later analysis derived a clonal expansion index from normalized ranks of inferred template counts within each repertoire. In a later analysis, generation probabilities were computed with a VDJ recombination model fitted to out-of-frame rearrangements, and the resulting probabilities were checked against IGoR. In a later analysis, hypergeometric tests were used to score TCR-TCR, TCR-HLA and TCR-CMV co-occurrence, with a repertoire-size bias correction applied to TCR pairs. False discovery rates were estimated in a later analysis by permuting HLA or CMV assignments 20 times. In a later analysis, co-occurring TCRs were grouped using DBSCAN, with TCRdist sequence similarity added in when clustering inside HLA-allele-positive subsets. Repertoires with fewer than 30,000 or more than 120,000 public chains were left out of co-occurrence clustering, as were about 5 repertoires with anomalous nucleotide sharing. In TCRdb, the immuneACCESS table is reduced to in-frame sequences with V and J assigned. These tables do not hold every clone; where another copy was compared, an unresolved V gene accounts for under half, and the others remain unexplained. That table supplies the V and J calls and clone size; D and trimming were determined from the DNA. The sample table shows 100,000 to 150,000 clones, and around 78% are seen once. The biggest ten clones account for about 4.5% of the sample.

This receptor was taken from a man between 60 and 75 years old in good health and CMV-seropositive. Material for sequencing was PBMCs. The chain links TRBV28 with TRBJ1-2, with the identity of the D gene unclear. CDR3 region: CASSLRLYGYTF. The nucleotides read TGTGCCAGCAGTTTACGTCTATATGGCTACACCTTC.